Below, 9 T cell receptor beta chains from the same sample are listed, as sequenced in a study of vaccination effects on CD4 cells after COVID-19. Before any sequencing was done, the ViraFEST assay used viral peptide pools to expand antigen-specific CD4+ T cells. Isolating CD4+ T cells followed approximately ten days of culture. SARS-CoV-2 infected the person between March and December 2020, as confirmed by PCR. Some clones are missing from TCRdb's copy, which holds only in-frame ones; the method was immunoSEQ multiplex PCR. The sample yields 60,000 to 75,000 clones, roughly 73% seen once. No antigen has been identified for these receptors. The specimen was CD4+ T cells from PBMCs cultured with HIV peptides, collected before COVID-19 vaccination. The subset is: HIV-1 Nef peptide pool negative control/reference culture. These receptors were taken from a human donor who had a prior SARS-CoV-2 infection.

This clone was seen a single time. The chain is built from TRBV5-4 and TRBJ1-1, with D possibly TRBD1 on 5 matching bases. The CDR3 spans 14 residues. Germline lookup yields CDR1 SGHNT and CDR2 YYREEE (reference sequence). Trimming removed 1 base from V and 4 bases from J, with 11 bases in between. CDR3 amino acids: CASSLQGVVTEAFF. CDR3 nucleotide sequence: TGTGCCAGCAGCTTGCAAGGGGTTGTCACTGAAGCTTTCTTT.

This chain connects TRBV16 to TRBJ2-7; perhaps D is TRBD1 or TRBD2 (5 bases each). This CDR3 comprises 16 residues. V shed 2 bases and J shed 8 bases, with 22 bases lying between them. CDR1 is KGHSY, CDR2 FQNENV, per germline. In DNA, the CDR3 is TGTGCCAGCAGCCAAAAGGGGATGAGGGAGCTACGTAAGCAGTACTTC. Its translation: CASSQKGMRELRKQYF.

The V gene is TRBV24-1, the J gene TRBJ1-3, with 7 positions matching TRBD1. Per the germline V gene, CDR1 is KGHDR and CDR2 is SFDVKD. V dropped 11 bases and J dropped 0; count of bases not matched to a gene: 9. The CDR3 totals 15 residues. CDR3: CAKQTGRTSGNTIYF. Written as DNA, the CDR3 is TGTGCCAAGCAGACAGGGCGAACCTCTGGAAACACCATATATTTT.

The V call is TRBV5-1, the J call TRBJ2-7; TRBD1 matches at 9 bases. The CDR3 sequence is 13 residues long. V was clipped by 4 bases and J by 4 bases; unmatched bases: 3. CDR1 is SGHRS and CDR2 is YFSETQ in the germline V gene. The CDR3 reads CASSGGQGYEQYF. In DNA, the CDR3 is TGCGCCAGCAGCGGGGGACAGGGTTACGAGCAGTACTTC.

This chain joins TRBV13 and TRBJ2-1, with D perhaps matching TRBD2 (7 bases). Between the trimmed V and J ends, which lost 1 base and 7 bases, there was a span of 17 bases. Germline V lookup: CDR1 PRHDT, CDR2 FYEKMQ (reference sequence). This CDR3 has 16 residues. This chain's CDR3 is CASSLVWRGGRNEQFF. The DNA of the CDR3 is TGTGCCAGCAGCTTAGTATGGAGGGGGGGCAGGAATGAGCAGTTCTTC.

The gene calls are TRBV23-1 and TRBJ2-7; either TRBD1 or TRBD2 may fit D (5 bases each). TRBV23-1 is annotated as an ORF whose role is uncertain. The ends were cut back, 2 bases at V and 2 bases at J, with 13 bases in the middle. The CDR3 length is 15 residues. The CDR3, as DNA: TGCGCCAGCAGTCAACACCGGGACGGAGCCTACGAGCAGTACTTC. Amino acid sequence: CASSQHRDGAYEQYF.

The chain combines TRBV19 with TRBJ2-3; TRBD1 matches at 7 bases. The CDR3 spans 14 residues. CDR1 LNHDA and CDR2 SQIVND come from the germline V gene (reference sequence). J gave up 2 bases and V 6 bases, and 5 bases lay outside the gene matches. The CDR3 DNA is TGTGCCAGTAGATCCGAGGGGGCCACAGATACGCAGTATTTT. This encodes CASRSEGATDTQYF.

The chain has TRBV4-1 and TRBJ2-1, with 11 bases identical to TRBD2. The ends lost 1 base at V and 9 bases at J; junction bases unmatched: 8. The CDR3 spans 16 residues. Germline V CDR1 and CDR2: MGHRA, YSYEKL. As DNA, the CDR3 is TGCGCCAGCAGCCAAGGGGAACTAGCGGGAGTGGGTGAGCAGTTCTTC. This codes for CASSQGELAGVGEQFF.

As DNA, the CDR3 is TGTGCCAGTAGTTCTTGGGTAGCGGGGCAAGAGACCCAGTACTTC. This codes for CASSSWVAGQETQYF. The rearrangement links TRBV19 to TRBJ2-5; 8 bases match TRBD2. The V gene end was trimmed by 5 bases and the J gene end by 2 bases; junction bases not matched to a gene: 7. The length of the CDR3 is 15 residues. Germline V CDR1 and CDR2: LNHDA, SQIVND (reference sequence).